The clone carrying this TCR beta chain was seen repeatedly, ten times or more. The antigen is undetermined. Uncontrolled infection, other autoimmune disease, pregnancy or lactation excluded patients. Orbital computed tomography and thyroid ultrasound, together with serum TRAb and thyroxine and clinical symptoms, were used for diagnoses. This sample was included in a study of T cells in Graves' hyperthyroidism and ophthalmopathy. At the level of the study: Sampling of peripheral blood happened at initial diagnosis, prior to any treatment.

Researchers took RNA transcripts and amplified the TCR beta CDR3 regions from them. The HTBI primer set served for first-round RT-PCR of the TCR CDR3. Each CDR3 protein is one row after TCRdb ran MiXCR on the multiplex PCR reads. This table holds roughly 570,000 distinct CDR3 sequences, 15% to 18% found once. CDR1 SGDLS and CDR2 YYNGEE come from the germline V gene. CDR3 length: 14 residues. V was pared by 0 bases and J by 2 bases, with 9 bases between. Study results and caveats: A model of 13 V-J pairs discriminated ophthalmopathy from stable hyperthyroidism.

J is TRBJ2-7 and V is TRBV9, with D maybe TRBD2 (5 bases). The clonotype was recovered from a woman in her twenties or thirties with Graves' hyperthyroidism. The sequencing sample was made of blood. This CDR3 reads CASSVGASTYEQYF. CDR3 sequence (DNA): TGTGCCAGCAGCGTAGGGGCTAGCACCTACGAGCAGTACTTC.